Following are 12 T cell receptor beta chains from one sample sequenced in a study of preoperative IRX-2 immunotherapy in early breast cancer. Treatment given: preoperative locoregional IRX-2 cytokine immunotherapy. Only in-frame clones appear in the TCRdb table, and some are missing; sequencing was by immunoSEQ multiplex PCR. The sample carries 5,600 or so clones, about 61% recorded once. This specimen was tumor tissue, taken before IRX-2 immunotherapy. The receptor source for this set is a human donor with breast cancer.

The chain recombines TRBV18 with TRBJ2-5; D is possibly TRBD1 (6 bases). This CDR3 is 16 amino acids long. Germline V lookup: CDR1 KGHSH, CDR2 LQKENI. V lost 5 bases and J lost 7, with 23 bases in between. The CDR3 nucleotides read TGTGCCAGCTCATCGAGACAGGCCTCAGCTCTGGCGACCCAGTACTTC. Its translation is CASSSRQASALATQYF.

Worth noting for this clone: Compared with germline, one end of the junction differs, possibly owing to a read error. This rearrangement joins TRBV27 to TRBJ2-1; 12 nucleotides match TRBD2. The CDR3 is 14 residues long. Per germline, CDR1 MNHEY and CDR2 SMNVEV (reference sequence). In DNA form, the CDR3 reads TGTGCCACCAGTGACCATGGACTAGCGGGATTGCAGTTCTTC. Protein product: CATSDHGLAGLQFF.

This clone has only a few counts. The CDR3 nucleotides are TGTGCCAGTATCAGTGGACAGGGGGGAGAGACCCAGTACTTC. Protein product: CASISGQGGETQYF. The chain employs TRBV19 and TRBJ2-5, with 10 bases identical to TRBD1. The CDR3 spans 14 residues. The V and J ends lost 7 bases and 4 bases, in that order; junction bases with no gene match: 6. CDR1 is LNHDA and CDR2 is SQIVND in the germline V gene (reference sequence).

In its sample, this clone ranks as medium-sized. V is TRBV18 and J is TRBJ1-3; D is possibly TRBD1 (5 bases). This CDR3 contains 14 residues. The V gene lost 11 bases and the J gene lost 2 bases, with 16 bases spanning the gap. Germline CDR1 reads KGHSH; CDR2 reads LQKENI. CDR3 bases: TGTGCCCAGACAGAGAAGGGACCTGGAAACACCATATATTTT. Translated, it gives CAQTEKGPGNTIYF.

The chain is built from TRBV14 and TRBJ2-7, with unresolved D. Germline V gives CDR1 SGHDN, CDR2 FVKESK. Trimming shortened V by 0 bases and J by 11 bases, and 14 bases separated the two germline ends. The CDR3 extends over 13 amino acids. The CDR3 DNA sequence: TGTGCCAGCAGCCAAGATTTTAGTTTTCGAAAGTACTTC. Protein product: CASSQDFSFRKYF. Full variable domain (rest looked up from reference TRBV14 and TRBJ2-7): EAGVTQFPSHSVIEKGQTVTLRCDPISGHDNLYWYRRVMGKEIKFLLHFVKESKQDESGMPNNRFLAERTGGTYSTLKVQPAELEDSGVYFCASSQDFSFRKYFGPGTRLTVT.

A word on this clone: A read error may account for a junction end that differs from germline. J is TRBJ2-2 and V is TRBV2; D unclear. The germline CDR1 and CDR2 sequences are SNHLY and FYNNEI. The CDR3 is 12 residues long. The CDR3: CASSEGAGELFF. Here the CDR3 DNA reads TGTGCCAGCAGCGAAGGAGCCGGGGAGCTGTTTTTT.

This rearrangement joins TRBV2 to TRBJ2-3; the D is unclear. V shed 3 bases and J shed 4 bases, with 11 bases lying between them. Germline lookup yields CDR1 SNHLY and CDR2 FYNNEI. This CDR3 is 14 amino acids long. The CDR3 spells CASSDYARADTQYF. The DNA of the CDR3 is TGTGCCAGCAGTGATTACGCTAGGGCAGATACGCAGTATTTT. Looking up the rest from reference TRBV2 and TRBJ2-3 gives the full variable domain: EPEVTQTPSHQVTQMGQEVILRCVPISNHLYFYWYRQILGQKVEFLVSFYNNEISEKSEIFDDQFSVERPDGSNFTLKIRSTKLEDSAMYFCASSDYARADTQYFGPGTRLTVL.

The chain carries TRBV18 and TRBJ1-6; 9 bases match TRBD1. The CDR3 consists of 16 residues. Trimming took 3 bases from V and 6 from J; bases not matched to a gene: 6. The germline CDR1 and CDR2 sequences are KGHSH and LQKENI. The chain's CDR3 is CASSPGQGISNSPLHF. CDR3 sequence (DNA): TGTGCCAGCTCACCCGGACAGGGGATAAGTAATTCACCCCTCCACTTT.

Points on this clone: No DNA is shown, since the ends of the CDR3 on it are uncertain; the CDR3 is the one TCRdb lists. This chain joins TRBV12-2 and TRBJ2-2. TRBV12-2 constitutes a pseudogene. The CDR3 adds up to 16 amino acids, both ends counted. The CDR3 reads CASLSGPAANTGELFF.

The chain is built from TRBV18 and TRBJ2-3; 10 bases map to TRBD2. The length of the CDR3 is 14 residues. J was trimmed by 2 bases and V by 6 bases; bases with no gene match: 2. Germline CDR1 reads KGHSH; CDR2 reads LQKENI. The CDR3: CASSGTSDTDTQYF. The CDR3 nucleotides read TGTGCCAGCTCCGGGACTAGCGACACAGATACGCAGTATTTT.

V usage is TRBV28 and J usage is TRBJ1-2, with no clear D. The CDR3 is made up of 15 amino acids. Germline V lookup: CDR1 MDHEN, CDR2 SYDVKM. Trimming cost V 2 bases and J 0 bases, with 10 bases left between them. This chain's CDR3 is CASSLEGITNYGYTF. The CDR3 DNA is TGTGCCAGCAGTTTAGAGGGAATAACTAACTATGGCTACACCTTC.

The chain links TRBV6-8 to TRBJ2-3; possible D gene TRBD2, 6 bases. Trimming left V 6 bases short and J 7 bases short, with 20 bases between. The germline V gene encodes CDR1 MNHGY and CDR2 SAAAGT. The CDR3 has 15 residues. CDR3 in DNA: TGTGCCAGCAGCAAAGGCCGGGAGAGGTCAAATACGCAGTATTTT. Residues: CASSKGRERSNTQYF.